Following are 26 T cell receptor beta chains from one sample sequenced in a study of T cell repertoires in cytomegalovirus infection. MiXCR was run by TCRdb on the reads, yielding one entry per CDR3 protein. The table lists hundreds of thousands of distinct CDR3 sequences, roughly 26% of them singletons. The specimen was CD8+ T cells from PBMCs. These receptors were taken from a human donor in good health (CMV status not recorded). Some clones in this sample may be carry-over from other donors' samples.

This clonotype occurred many times. The chain has TRBV6-1 and TRBJ1-3, with TRBD1 matching over 8 bases. CDR1 is MNHNS and CDR2 is SASEGT in the germline V gene. Trimming removed 5 bases from V and 4 bases from J; junction bases left unmatched: 4. This CDR3 contains 14 residues. The CDR3 protein is CASSWTGTGNTIYF. CDR3 nucleotides: TGTGCCAGCAGTTGGACAGGGACGGGAAACACCATATATTTT.

This clonotype was picked up a small number of times. The J gene is TRBJ1-5, the V gene TRBV5-1; a weak D match, TRBD1 (5 bases). Trimming shortened V by 4 bases and J by 0 bases, and 14 bases separated the two germline ends. Germline V gives CDR1 SGHRS, CDR2 YFSETQ. This CDR3 is 16 amino acids long. The CDR3 DNA follows: TGCGCCAGCAGCGCCGGGGAGGGGCATAGCAATCAGCCCCAGCATTTT. Translated: CASSAGEGHSNQPQHF.

The chain combines TRBV20-1 with TRBJ1-6; a weak D match, TRBD1 (5 bases). The V end was cut by 6 bases, the J end by 3 bases, with 15 bases between. Germline loops: CDR1 DFQATT, CDR2 SNEGSKA (reference sequence). The CDR3 sequence is 15 residues long. The CDR3 bases are TGCAGTGCGGCCCGGGACGCAGACTATAATTCACCCCTCCACTTT. It encodes CSAARDADYNSPLHF.

This clonotype was seen a handful of times. The chain couples TRBV20-1 to TRBJ2-1; 12 bases agree with TRBD2. Germline assignment: CDR1 DFQATT and CDR2 SNEGSKA (reference sequence). With V trimmed by 0 bases and J by 10 bases, 4 bases remained unmatched. CDR3 length: 14 residues. The CDR3 region has the DNA TGCAGTGCTAGAGATCGCCTAGCGGGGGGGGAGCAGTTCTTC. Encoded protein: CSARDRLAGGEQFF.

The J gene is TRBJ2-1, the V gene TRBV20-1, with D perhaps being TRBD1 or TRBD2 (6 bases each). V was shortened by 6 bases and J by 5 bases, with 17 bases between the two germline ends. Per germline, CDR1 DFQATT and CDR2 SNEGSKA (reference sequence). This CDR3 contains 14 residues. The CDR3 sequence: CSAPKGGPDNEQFF. DNA of the CDR3: TGCAGTGCCCCGAAAGGGGGGCCGGACAATGAGCAGTTCTTC.

Only a few counts were recorded for this clonotype. The chain joins TRBV7-9 to TRBJ2-1, with TRBD1 as a possible D gene (6 bases). From germline, CDR1 is SEHNR and CDR2 FQNEAQ (reference sequence). Trimming removed 5 bases at V and 6 bases at J, with 17 bases between. The CDR3 length is 15 residues. CDR3 DNA sequence: TGTGCCAGCAGCCCACAGGGTTTTTCCATCAATGAGCAGTTCTTC. It translates to CASSPQGFSINEQFF.

This clonotype was found a few times. This chain connects TRBV5-6 to TRBJ1-2; D is ambiguous. The CDR3 consists of 16 residues. V was shortened by 4 bases and J by 5 bases, with 21 bases between the two germline ends. Looked up from germline, CDR1 is SGHDT and CDR2 is YYEEEE. The DNA for the CDR3 is TGTGCCAGCAGCCGCCCCTGGGAGTCAGGACTATATGGCTACACCTTC. Residues: CASSRPWESGLYGYTF.

This clonotype has a handful of counts. The rearrangement links TRBV27 to TRBJ1-5, with a tentative D call TRBD1 (6 bases). The CDR3 is made up of 17 amino acids. The V and J ends lost 5 bases and 5 bases respectively, with 22 bases between them. Per the germline V gene, CDR1 is MNHEY and CDR2 is SMNVEV (reference sequence). CDR3 sequence (DNA): TGTGCCAGCAGTCAAGGGGGACTTGGTGGATCCTATCAGCCCCAGCATTTT. Translated: CASSQGGLGGSYQPQHF.

The chain uses TRBV7-6 and TRBJ2-4; 9 bases align to TRBD1. Germline trimming cut 1 base from V and 8 bases from J; bases unmatched to any gene: 3. The CDR3 is made up of 14 amino acids. Looked up from germline, CDR1 is SGHVS and CDR2 is FNYEAQ. This chain's CDR3 is CASSLGTGEDIQYF. Written as DNA, the CDR3 is TGTGCCAGCAGCTTAGGGACAGGGGAAGACATTCAGTACTTC.

In its sample, this clonotype was seen a few times. The chain has TRBV10-3 and TRBJ1-1, with TRBD1 as a possible D gene (5 bases). V lost 0 bases and J lost 11, with 13 bases in between. The CDR3 has 13 amino acids. CDR1 is ENHRY, CDR2 SYGVKD, per germline. The CDR3 DNA sequence: TGTGCCATCAGTGAGTCGACGAAGGGGTGGGCTTTCTTT. Its protein is CAISESTKGWAFF.

This clonotype showed up just a few times. The rearrangement uses TRBV2 and TRBJ1-4; D might be TRBD1 (6 bases). CDR3 size: 15 residues. The V and J ends lost 8 bases and 8 bases respectively, with 21 bases between them. Per germline, CDR1 SNHLY and CDR2 FYNNEI. The CDR3 region is CASGFTGAIGEKLFF. CDR3 DNA: TGTGCCAGCGGATTTACGGGGGCAATTGGGGAAAAACTGTTTTTT.

Remarks on this clonotype: The junction departs from the called germline gene at one end, perhaps through a read error. The V call is TRBV7-9, the J call TRBJ2-2; 8 bases align to TRBD2. The CDR3 runs to 15 residues. Germline CDR1 is SEHNR and CDR2 is FQNEAQ (reference sequence). CDR3 amino acids: CASSIKRGNTGELVF. The CDR3 region has the DNA TGTGCCAGCAGCATCAAGCGGGGGAACACCGGGGAGCTGGTTTTT.

This clonotype was recorded at least ten times. The chain carries TRBV25-1 and TRBJ1-6; D remains unclear. The CDR3 runs to 13 residues. V lost 4 bases, J lost 12 bases, and 13 bases lay in between. Germline V gives CDR1 MGHDK, CDR2 SYGVNS. The CDR3 loop is CASSGAEGRPLHF. Here the CDR3 DNA reads TGTGCCAGCAGTGGGGCTGAAGGGAGACCCCTCCACTTT. The whole variable domain, filled in from reference TRBV25-1 and TRBJ1-6, reads EADIYQTPRYLVIGTGKKITLECSQTMGHDKMYWYQQDPGMELHLIHYSYGVNSTEKGDLSSESTVSRIRTEHFPLTLESARPSHTSQYLCASSGAEGRPLHFGNGTRLTVT.

This clonotype has a single count. Germline is not matched at one junction end, which may reflect a read error. The chain is built from TRBV7-8 and TRBJ1-2; D is ambiguous. CDR3 size: 15 residues. Germline loops: CDR1 SGHVS, CDR2 FQNEAQ. The CDR3 protein is CAGSLERQANYGYTF. Written as DNA, the CDR3 is TGTGCCGGCAGCTTAGAAAGGCAAGCTAACTATGGCTACACCTTC.

This clonotype was observed a handful of times. The V and J genes are TRBV4-1 and TRBJ2-1; TRBD2 matches at 9 bases. Per the germline V gene, CDR1 is MGHRA and CDR2 is YSYEKL. V lost 4 bases and J lost 7; bases outside the gene matches: 11. The CDR3 runs 16 residues. In DNA form, the CDR3 reads TGCGCCAGCAGCCGAAGTGGTAGCGGGAGTTTAAATGAGCAGTTCTTC. Its protein product is CASSRSGSGSLNEQFF.

This clonotype appeared a few times. V and J are TRBV2 and TRBJ2-1, with TRBD1 as a possible D gene (6 bases). The germline gives CDR1 SNHLY, CDR2 FYNNEI. The V gene lost 5 bases and the J gene lost 7 bases, with 9 bases spanning the gap. This CDR3 is 12 amino acids long. The CDR3 here is CASSYRENEQFF. The CDR3 nucleotides read TGTGCCAGCAGTTACAGGGAAAATGAGCAGTTCTTC.

On this clonotype itself: The junction departs from germline at one end; a sequencing error may be responsible. V is TRBV2 and J is TRBJ2-3; 9 nucleotides align to TRBD2. Germline CDR1 and CDR2: SNHLY and FYNNEI. CDR3 size: 16 residues. For the CDR3, the DNA is TGTGCCAGTAGTGAATTGGCTAGCGGGGTGACAGATACGCAGTATTTT. Protein sequence: CASSELASGVTDTQYF. Combining the CDR3 with reference TRBV2 and TRBJ2-3 gives the whole variable domain EPEVTQTPSHQVTQMGQEVILRCVPISNHLYFYWYRQILGQKVEFLVSFYNNEISEKSEIFDDQFSVERPDGSNFTLKIRSTKLEDSAMYFCASSELASGVTDTQYFGPGTRLTVL.

This clonotype has ten or more counts. The chain couples TRBV7-8 to TRBJ2-7; D possibly corresponds to TRBD1 (5 bases). V dropped 5 bases and J dropped 2 bases, with 13 bases sitting between them. The CDR3 extends over 14 amino acids. Germline loops: CDR1 SGHVS, CDR2 FQNEAQ. CDR3 amino acids: CASSVTTETYEQYV. CDR3 bases: TGTGCCAGCAGCGTCACGACAGAGACCTACGAGCAGTACGTC.

This clonotype occurred many times. V usage is TRBV28 and J usage is TRBJ1-1; 7 positions agree with TRBD1. V lost 6 bases and J lost 3; bases outside the gene matches: 7. Germline V gene data show CDR1 as MDHEN and CDR2 as SYDVKM. The CDR3 covers 14 residues. CDR3 sequence (DNA): TGTGCCAGCAGCCGGGACAGAGGGGACACTGAAGCTTTCTTT. Its protein product is CASSRDRGDTEAFF.

V and J are TRBV6-2 or TRBV6-3 and TRBJ2-1; D is unresolved. Trimming left V 1 base short and J 5 bases short, with 3 bases between. CDR1 MNHEY and CDR2 SVGEGT come from the germline V gene. The CDR3 spans 12 residues. The CDR3 sequence is CASSYFNNEQFF. The CDR3 DNA reads TGTGCCAGCAGTTACTTTAACAATGAGCAGTTCTTC.

Ten or more counts support this clonotype. V is TRBV2 and J is TRBJ1-2; D perhaps matches TRBD1 (5 bases). Trimming cost V 10 bases and J 6 bases, with 15 bases left between them. Per the germline V gene, CDR1 is SNHLY and CDR2 is FYNNEI. The CDR3 sequence is 12 residues long. CDR3 nucleotide sequence: TGTGCCATTATGACAGCGGGGGATGGCTACACCTTC. Its translation: CAIMTAGDGYTF.

V gene TRBV10-3 combines with J gene TRBJ2-1; D may match TRBD1 or TRBD2 (5 bases each). The CDR3 totals 13 residues. V shed 4 bases and J shed 1 base, with 5 bases lying between them. CDR1 and CDR2 from the germline V gene are ENHRY and SYGVKD. CDR3 in DNA: TGTGCCATCAGTGGGGGGTCCTACAATGAGCAGTTCTTC. Translating gives CAISGGSYNEQFF.

The J gene is TRBJ2-1, the V gene TRBV19; 7 nucleotides line up with TRBD1. CDR1 and CDR2 from the germline V gene are LNHDA and SQIVND (reference sequence). Losses at the gene ends were 6 bases for V and 6 bases for J; bases not matched to a gene: 8. CDR3 length: 14 residues. CDR3: CASSESGTVNEQFF. In DNA, the CDR3 is TGTGCCAGTAGCGAAAGTGGGACAGTCAATGAGCAGTTCTTC. The full variable domain, rest sourced from reference TRBV19 and TRBJ2-1, is DGGITQSPKYLFRKEGQNVTLSCEQNLNHDAMYWYRQDPGQGLRLIYYSQIVNDFQKGDIAEGYSVSREKKESFPLTVTSAQKNPTAFYLCASSESGTVNEQFFGPGTRLTVL.

This clonotype was seen many times. V gene TRBV7-2 combines with J gene TRBJ1-2; 10 positions match TRBD1. The length of the CDR3 is 15 residues. Trimming took 3 bases from V and 4 from J; bases not matched to a gene: 5. From germline, CDR1 is SGHTA and CDR2 FQGNSA. CDR3: CASSLTGGLFYGYTF. In DNA, the CDR3 is TGTGCCAGCAGCTTGACAGGGGGCCTATTCTATGGCTACACCTTC. The variable domain in full, with the rest retrieved from reference TRBV7-2 and TRBJ1-2, is GAGVSQSPSNKVTEKGKDVELRCDPISGHTALYWYRQSLGQGLEFLIYFQGNSAPDKSGLPSDRFSAERTGGSVSTLTIQRTQQEDSAVYLCASSLTGGLFYGYTFGSGTRLTVV.

The chain links TRBV6-2 or TRBV6-3 to TRBJ2-5, with D perhaps TRBD1 (5 bases). The V and J ends lost 2 bases and 5 bases respectively, with 9 bases between them. The CDR3 runs to 13 residues. Per germline, CDR1 MNHEY and CDR2 SVGEGT. The CDR3, as DNA: TGTGCCAGCAGTTACGCAGGGATGGAGACCCAGTACTTC. This encodes CASSYAGMETQYF.

This clonotype was counted at least ten times. V and J are TRBV7-2 and TRBJ1-1; 8 bases map to TRBD1. Losses at the gene ends were 4 bases for V and 6 bases for J; bases not matched to a gene: 7. The CDR3 consists of 14 residues. Per the germline V gene, CDR1 is SGHTA and CDR2 is FQGNSA. CDR3 nucleotide sequence: TGTGCCAGCAGCTCCCGGACAGGGAAGGCTGAAGCTTTCTTT. Translated, it gives CASSSRTGKAEAFF.